Shown below are 30 T cell receptor beta chains from a single sample sequenced in a study of T cell responses to AZD1222 COVID-19 vaccine (dated by TCRdb to the early 2020s). The sample's time point label is to be understood as: about 28 days (+/-7) after the second vaccine dose. This specimen's treatment or condition label, interpreted: meningococcal conjugate vaccine given as trial control. Library method: the immunoSEQ multiplex PCR assay. TCRdb holds this immuneACCESS table with in-frame rearrangements only. Some clones are missing; in checked studies, unresolved V genes explain under half, and the rest has no known cause. The sample contains some 130,000 clones, 65% to 90% of them found a single time. Less than 9.5% of the sample is taken by the ten largest. The sequencing used peripheral blood, collected 28 days after the second dose of the MenACWY control vaccine. Receptors originate from an adult who received the MenACWY meningococcal vaccine as a control.

The J gene is TRBJ2-7, the V gene TRBV7-9; TRBD2 matches at 8 bases. With 7 bases clipped from V and 0 bases from J, the junction kept 5 bases outside the gene matches. The germline V gene has CDR1 SEHNR and CDR2 FQNEAQ (reference sequence). There are 14 residues in the CDR3. The CDR3 protein is CASTAGGYSYEQYF. For the CDR3, the DNA is TGTGCCAGCACCGCGGGAGGTTACTCCTACGAGCAGTACTTC.

This chain joins TRBV3-1 (or the pseudogene TRBV3-2) and TRBJ2-3; D remains unclear. Germline CDR1 reads LGHDT; CDR2 reads YNNKEL (reference sequence). This CDR3 is 11 amino acids long. V was pared by 5 bases and J by 6 bases, with 6 bases between. CDR3 coding DNA: TGTGCCAGCAGCGAAGGGGATACGCAGTATTTT. Translating it yields CASSEGDTQYF.

The genes are TRBV6-5 and TRBJ1-4, with 8 bases aligning to TRBD1. The CDR3 runs 14 residues. The germline gives CDR1 MNHEY, CDR2 SVGAGI. V lost 6 bases to trimming and J lost 7 bases; unmatched junction nucleotides: 7. This chain's CDR3 is CASRTGGRVEKLFF. CDR3 DNA sequence: TGTGCCAGCAGAACAGGGGGGAGGGTTGAAAAACTGTTTTTT.

The V gene is TRBV30, the J gene TRBJ1-2; no reliable D call. V dropped 2 bases and J dropped 3 bases, with 13 bases sitting between them. CDR1 is GTSNPN and CDR2 is SVGIG in the germline V gene (reference sequence). CDR3 length equals 14 residues. The CDR3 protein is CAWSTGGPDYGYTF. The CDR3 nucleotides read TGTGCCTGGAGTACGGGCGGTCCGGACTATGGCTACACCTTC.

The chain has TRBV30 and TRBJ2-7; tentatively, D is TRBD1 (6 bases). V was clipped by 6 bases and J by 1 base, with 16 bases between them. Germline-derived CDR1 and CDR2 are GTSNPN and SVGIG (reference sequence). The CDR3 has 14 residues. The CDR3 reads CACEWGHASYEQYF. The CDR3 DNA follows: TGTGCCTGCGAGTGGGGACACGCATCCTACGAGCAGTACTTC.

The V and J genes are TRBV5-5 and TRBJ1-6, with 12 bases that match TRBD1. There are 15 residues in the CDR3. Looked up from germline, CDR1 is SGHKS and CDR2 is YYEKEE (reference sequence). V was clipped by 3 bases and J by 16 bases; unmatched bases: 11. As DNA, the CDR3 is TGTGCCAGCAGCTCGCCGGGACAGGGGGCTCGGGTTCTCCACTTT. Translated, it gives CASSSPGQGARVLHF.

The chain links TRBV5-1 to TRBJ1-6; possibly TRBD1 for D (5 bases). The V gene lost 4 bases and the J gene lost 6 bases, with 20 bases spanning the gap. Germline V CDR1 and CDR2: SGHRS, YFSETQ. CDR3 size: 17 residues. The DNA of the CDR3 is TGCGCCAGCAGCGGTAACTTCGGGACGGATCTTAATTCACCCCTCCACTTT. Translated, it gives CASSGNFGTDLNSPLHF.

This clone was found a few times. This chain connects TRBV11-2 to TRBJ1-1, with 7 positions matching TRBD1. V shed 5 bases and J 6 bases; nucleotides not matched to a gene: 9. The germline gives CDR1 SGHAT, CDR2 FQNNGV. The CDR3 spans 14 residues. CDR3 sequence reads: CASSPVRGHAEAFF. CDR3 nucleotides: TGTGCCAGCAGCCCCGTGAGGGGGCACGCTGAAGCTTTCTTT.

V usage is TRBV28 and J usage is TRBJ2-7, with D possibly being TRBD2 (5 bases). The CDR3 totals 16 residues. V lost 3 bases, J lost 3 bases, and 18 bases lay in between. CDR1 MDHEN and CDR2 SYDVKM come from the germline V gene. CDR3 bases: TGTGCCAGCAGTTTGGGTGATGCCAGCGGAGTCTACGAGCAGTACTTC. This gives the protein CASSLGDASGVYEQYF.

The V and J genes are TRBV4-3 and TRBJ2-1, with TRBD2 matching 10 bases. Trimming cost V 4 bases and J 5 bases; bases outside gene matches: 5. The CDR3 consists of 15 residues. CDR1 is LGHNA, CDR2 YSLEER, per germline. The CDR3 spells CASSLIAGGNNEQFF. In DNA, the CDR3 is TGCGCCAGCAGCCTGATAGCGGGAGGCAACAATGAGCAGTTCTTC.

This chain links TRBV5-5 with TRBJ1-6, with a possible D match to TRBD1 (5 bases). This CDR3 comprises 15 residues. Trimming cost V 1 base and J 8 bases, with 13 bases left between them. Germline CDR1 is SGHKS and CDR2 is YYEKEE (reference sequence). CDR3: CASSLPQGIDSPLHF. The CDR3 nucleotides are TGTGCCAGCAGCTTGCCTCAGGGAATTGATTCACCCCTCCACTTT.

This clone has just a few counts. The chain is built from TRBV10-1 and TRBJ2-2; weak D call: TRBD2 (6 bases). The CDR3 is made up of 15 amino acids. The germline V gene has CDR1 WNHNN and CDR2 SYGVQD (reference sequence). The V gene lost 3 bases and the J gene lost 6 bases, with 14 bases spanning the gap. The CDR3 region has the DNA TGCGCCAGCAGTGACGGGGGTAATTTCGCCGGGGAGCTGTTTTTT. It encodes CASSDGGNFAGELFF.

The chain recombines TRBV5-5 with TRBJ1-2; no definite D call. From germline, CDR1 is SGHKS and CDR2 YYEKEE (reference sequence). Trimming removed 1 base at V and 3 bases at J, with 10 bases between. This CDR3 has 14 amino acids. The CDR3 DNA reads as TGTGCCAGCAGCTTGTCGGAGGTCGACTATGGCTACACCTTC. The encoded protein is CASSLSEVDYGYTF.

The rearrangement joins TRBV12-3 or TRBV12-4 to TRBJ1-1, with unresolved D. The CDR3 is made up of 13 amino acids. Trimming cost V 3 bases and J 7 bases, with 12 bases left between them. Here the CDR3 reads CASSFGQTLEAFF. Here the CDR3 DNA reads TGTGCCAGCAGTTTCGGGCAGACACTTGAAGCTTTCTTT.

This chain connects TRBV24-1 to TRBJ1-5; D uncertain. Germline loops: CDR1 KGHDR, CDR2 SFDVKD. The germline V and J ends were trimmed by 4 bases and 5 bases, with 8 bases remaining between them. The CDR3 runs to 13 residues. DNA for the CDR3: TGTGCCACCAGTGACCGGCGCGATCAGCCCCAGCATTTT. Translated: CATSDRRDQPQHF.

CDR3: CASSFRRTNYGYTF. The DNA of the CDR3 is TGTGCCAGCAGTTTTCGACGTACTAACTATGGCTACACCTTC. The V and J genes are TRBV27 and TRBJ1-2; D gene uncertain. V was pared by 3 bases and J by 0 bases, with 8 bases between. Germline V gene sequence: CDR1 MNHEY, CDR2 SMNVEV (reference sequence). This CDR3 has 14 residues.

The chain recombines TRBV25-1 with TRBJ1-1; 8 bases are shared with TRBD1. Germline CDR1 MGHDK, CDR2 SYGVNS. Trimming took 3 bases from V and 5 from J; bases not matched to a gene: 14. The CDR3 contains 17 residues. DNA for the CDR3: TGTGCCAGCAGTGATTTCTCCCCGGGACAGGCGAGAACTGAAGCTTTCTTT. This gives the protein CASSDFSPGQARTEAFF.

The J gene is TRBJ1-1, the V gene TRBV6-2 or TRBV6-3, with D possibly being TRBD1 (5 bases). The germline V gene has CDR1 MNHEY and CDR2 SVGEGT. Trimming cost V 4 bases and J 0 bases, with 12 bases left between them. This CDR3 comprises 15 residues. DNA of the CDR3: TGTGCCAGCAGTTCCTCGACAGCCTTGAACACTGAAGCTTTCTTT. Protein sequence: CASSSSTALNTEAFF.

This clone has just one count. The V and J genes are TRBV28 and TRBJ1-6; possible D gene TRBD1, 6 bases. The V end was cut by 3 bases, the J end by 10 bases, with 16 bases between. CDR1 and CDR2 (germline): MDHEN, SYDVKM. CDR3 length: 15 amino acids. CDR3 sequence: CASSFNQGLGSPLHF. DNA for the CDR3: TGTGCCAGCAGTTTTAATCAGGGGCTCGGCTCACCCCTCCACTTT.

CDR3 loop: CASSLSSGGADEQFF. CDR3 sequence (DNA): TGTGCCAGCAGCTTATCTAGCGGGGGGGCGGATGAGCAGTTCTTC. J is TRBJ2-1 and V is TRBV7-9; 12 bases are a match to TRBD2. Per germline, CDR1 SEHNR and CDR2 FQNEAQ (reference sequence). J gave up 8 bases and V 2 bases, and 4 bases lay outside the gene matches. The CDR3 spans 15 residues.

This clone was recorded once. V and J are TRBV11-2 and TRBJ1-2; D is undetermined. Deletions cut 0 bases from V and 4 bases from J, with 12 bases between. The CDR3 contains 15 residues. CDR1 and CDR2 (germline): SGHAT, FQNNGV. The CDR3 DNA reads as TGTGCCAGCAGCTTAGAGTGGGTTCCGGGCTATGGCTACACCTTC. It specifies CASSLEWVPGYGYTF.

This sequence joins TRBV5-4 and TRBJ1-1, with unresolved D. The germline gives CDR1 SGHNT, CDR2 YYREEE (reference sequence). This CDR3 spans 13 amino acids. V was shortened by 4 bases and J by 4 bases, with 11 bases between the two germline ends. The CDR3 DNA reads TGTGCCAGCAGCGGCTCCGCCCTCACTGAAGCTTTCTTT. This encodes CASSGSALTEAFF.

The rearrangement joins TRBV19 to TRBJ2-1; no firm D call. The CDR3 totals 14 residues. Germline V gene lookup returns CDR1 LNHDA and CDR2 SQIVND (reference sequence). V lost 3 bases to trimming and J lost 4 bases, with 10 bases between them. CDR3 bases: TGTGCCAGTAGTATCCAACAGACATACAATGAGCAGTTCTTC. Amino acid sequence: CASSIQQTYNEQFF.

V is TRBV6-5 and J is TRBJ1-5, with D perhaps matching TRBD1 (5 bases). The CDR3 runs 15 residues. Trimming shortened V by 0 bases and J by 4 bases, and 10 bases separated the two germline ends. Germline values: CDR1 MNHEY, CDR2 SVGAGI. The CDR3 nucleotides are TGTGCCAGCAGTTACTCGTTCCCAGGGAATCAGCCCCAGCATTTT. Protein sequence: CASSYSFPGNQPQHF.

The V and J genes are TRBV28 and TRBJ2-6; possibly TRBD2 for D (6 bases). The V end lost 6 bases, the J end lost 0 bases, and 9 bases lay between the germline ends. Germline CDR1 and CDR2: MDHEN and SYDVKM. The CDR3 spans 15 residues. CDR3 DNA sequence: TGTGCCAGCAGCGGGGGTCCCTCTGGGGCCAACGTCCTGACTTTC. Translated, it gives CASSGGPSGANVLTF.

The J gene is TRBJ2-7, the V gene TRBV3-1 (or the pseudogene TRBV3-2); 7 bases line up with TRBD2. This CDR3 has 16 amino acids. Trimming at V came to 1 base and at J to 0 bases, leaving 6 bases not matched to a gene. Germline V gives CDR1 LGHDT, CDR2 YNNKEL (reference sequence). For the CDR3, the DNA is TGTGCCAGCAGCCAAGGGCTAGCGGTCAGCTCCTACGAGCAGTACTTC. Translated, it gives CASSQGLAVSSYEQYF.

The chain recombines TRBV10-1 with TRBJ1-2, with 8 nucleotides matching TRBD1. Germline V gives CDR1 WNHNN, CDR2 SYGVQD (reference sequence). The CDR3 length is 18 residues. V lost 6 bases and J lost 4; bases outside the gene matches: 19. The CDR3 DNA sequence: TGCGCCAGCAGCAGAGACTCGACAGGGGCGATACGACTCTATGGCTACACCTTC. It encodes CASSRDSTGAIRLYGYTF.

CDR3: CASSFNNYMNTEAFF. The CDR3 DNA is TGCGCCAGCAGCTTTAACAATTACATGAACACTGAAGCTTTCTTT. This rearrangement joins TRBV5-1 to TRBJ1-1; D unresolved. The CDR3 loop spans 15 amino acids. Trimming took 2 bases from V and 0 from J, leaving 11 bases between them. Germline V CDR1 and CDR2: SGHRS, YFSETQ.

The genes are TRBV29-1 and TRBJ1-1; D remains ambiguous. The CDR3 has 16 amino acids. The germline V gene has CDR1 SQVTM and CDR2 ANQGSEA. Trimming pared 4 bases from V and 4 bases from J, leaving 22 bases between. CDR3 nucleotide sequence: TGCAGCGTTGGGGCAATAAGTTCCCAACATGGCACTGAAGCTTTCTTT. It encodes CSVGAISSQHGTEAFF.

The V call is TRBV5-6, the J call TRBJ1-1; D is possibly TRBD1 (5 bases). V dropped 7 bases and J dropped 0 bases, with 22 bases sitting between them. The germline gives CDR1 SGHDT, CDR2 YYEEEE. The CDR3 is made up of 17 amino acids. The CDR3 loop is CASAISWGGIMNTEAFF. CDR3 nucleotides: TGTGCCAGCGCCATTTCTTGGGGGGGAATCATGAACACTGAAGCTTTCTTT.